The clone carrying this T cell receptor (beta chain) was counted a single time. What it recognizes is unknown. Primed by a sample-barcoded 5' primer and a J-beta primer mix, a second PCR proceeded for 7 to 11 cycles. In TCRdb, the 5' RACE reads were re-called with MiXCR into one record per CDR3 protein. The sample holds 700,000 to 1,000,000 distinct CDR3 sequences, around 45% seen once. This entry comes from a study of blood T cells in healthy people across ages. The CDR3 sequence is 15 residues long. The germline CDR1 and CDR2 sequences are SGHDT and YYEEEE. The ends were cut back, 2 bases at V and 11 bases at J, with 22 bases in the middle. Study observations and caveats: As age increased, TCR beta diversity per million T cells fell in a roughly linear fashion. PBMCs went unsorted, and a conclusive naive versus antigen-experienced comparison was therefore prevented. Total diversity from one million sequenced T cells was likely underestimated.

Total RNA amounts of at least 6 micrograms were extracted per sample. Sample: blood. This rearrangement joins TRBV5-6 to TRBJ2-5, with D perhaps assigned TRBD1 or TRBD2 (5 bases each). The sequence came from a man aged 55 to 70 in good health. CDR3 in amino acids: CASSLGTATYNEQYF. The DNA for the CDR3 is TGTGCCAGCAGCTTAGGGACGGCGACCTACAATGAGCAGTACTTC.